This T cell receptor (beta chain) came from a study of OX40 agonist ivuxolimab in advanced cancers. The wider study: Three patients, one with hepatocellular carcinoma and two with cutaneous melanoma, achieved partial responses.

The data were produced by immunoSEQ multiplex PCR, yet TCRdb's version contains in-frame clones alone and is incomplete. Of about 77,000 clones listed, about 93% were seen once; the top ten hold around 0.32%. Germline-derived CDR1 and CDR2 are SGHRS and YFSETQ. Trimming pared 2 bases from V and 0 bases from J, leaving 11 bases between. This CDR3 contains 15 residues. The receptor was isolated from an adult with an advanced solid tumor such as melanoma, head and neck, liver or kidney cancer. The J gene is TRBJ1-2, the V gene TRBV5-1; D uncertain. The material was CD4+ or CD8+ T cells sorted from blood, obtained in a trial of the OX40 agonist ivuxolimab. CDR3 in amino acids: CASSLLQSPNYGYTF. For the CDR3, the DNA is TGCGCCAGCAGCTTACTCCAATCCCCTAACTATGGCTACACCTTC.